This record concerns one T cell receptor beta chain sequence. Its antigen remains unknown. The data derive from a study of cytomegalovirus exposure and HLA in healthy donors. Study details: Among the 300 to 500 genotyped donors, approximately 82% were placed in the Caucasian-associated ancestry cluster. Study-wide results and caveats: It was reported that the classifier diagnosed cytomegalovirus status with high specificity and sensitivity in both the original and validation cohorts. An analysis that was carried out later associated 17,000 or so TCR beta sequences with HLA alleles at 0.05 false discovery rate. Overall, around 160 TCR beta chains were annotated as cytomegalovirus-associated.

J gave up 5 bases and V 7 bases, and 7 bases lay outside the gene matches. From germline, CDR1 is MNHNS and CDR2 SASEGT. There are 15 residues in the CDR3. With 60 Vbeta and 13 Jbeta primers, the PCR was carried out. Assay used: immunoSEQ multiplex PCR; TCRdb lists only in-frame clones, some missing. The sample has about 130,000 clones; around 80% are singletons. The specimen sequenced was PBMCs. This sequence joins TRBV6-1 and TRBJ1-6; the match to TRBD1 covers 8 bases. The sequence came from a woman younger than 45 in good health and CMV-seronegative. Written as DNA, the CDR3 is TGTGCCAGCACCTTCGACAGGGGACATAATTCACCCCTCCACTTT. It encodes CASTFDRGHNSPLHF.